This record concerns one T cell receptor (beta chain) sequence. This clonotype has at least ten counts. Its antigen is not yet known. No per-base quality is available; no much larger clone lies one base away. Relative to germline, V is 1 base shorter and J is 0 bases shorter, with 11 bases between their ends. The CDR3 has 16 amino acids, counting the end cysteine and phenylalanine. Here the CDR3 DNA is all that survives: 48 bases in frame from base 1. As encoded in the germline V gene, CDR1 is SGHTA while CDR2 is FQGTGA. The intended sense of this specimen's treatment or condition label: in vitro stimulation with specific CMV peptide epitopes to enrich CMV-specific T cells. These data belong to a study of T cell repertoires in cytomegalovirus infection (dated 2019 in TCRdb). Some background on the complete study: Peptide stimulations targeted recently identified HLA-C-restricted CMV epitopes, whose presentation resists viral immunomodulation, together with well-studied HLA-B-restricted epitopes. The HLA type of each donor mattered for the analysis, because public TCR beta signatures pointed to carriage of CMV infection along with the matching HLA type.

TCRdb records Illumina HiSeq 1500 as the sequencer. TCRdb reprocessing: public reads trimmed at Q25 with fastp, clones called with MiXCR, in-frame beta chains kept. Identical CDR3 proteins give one entry, which carries the most common genes and DNA. Across this sample there are under 150,000 distinct CDR3 sequences, with over 25% seen only once. Of the sample, 41% is held by the ten largest clones. The investigation overall reported the following: Cumulative frequency of public TCR beta family members discriminated carriers of CMV infection plus the relevant HLA type in this cohort and an independent roughly 350-donor cohort. The ex vivo response was dominated by HLA-C-restricted CMV-specific TCR beta clonotypes, which also provided the single most frequent clonotype in two of eight donors.

Rearrangement joined TRBV7-3 to TRBJ2-3, with the D gene uncertain. The origin of this receptor is a human donor in good health (CMV status not recorded). Some clones in this sample may be carry-over from other donors' samples. The starting material was CD8+ T cells from cultured PBMCs, obtained from culture after CMV antigen stimulation. The CDR3 is CASSLNPGPSTDTQYF. The nucleotide sequence is given as TGTGCCAGCAGCTTAAACCCGGGCCCTAGCACAGATACGCAGTATTTT.